Listed below are T cell receptor beta chains from one sample, sequenced in a study of CD8 T cells in ankylosing spondylitis. From the 5' RACE reads, TCRdb called clonotypes with MiXCR, one entry per CDR3 protein. Of roughly 350,000 distinct CDR3 sequences listed, 7% to 9% were seen once; the top ten hold about 14%. The specimen was blood, either unsorted or a sorted T cell fraction (not recorded which). The receptors stem from a male donor with ankylosing spondylitis. CDR3s include the opening cysteine and the closing phenylalanine or tryptophan.

>TRBV11-2
CASRPWGQGNTEAFF
>TRBV12-3/TRBV12-4
CASSFLSGEEQYF
>TRBV5-1
CASSWTSNSYNEQFF
>TRBV29-1
CSVGDRGQGYNEQFF
>TRBV5-1
CASSLDLSNYGYTF
>TRBV7-9
CASTDRYEQYF
>TRBV6-2/TRBV6-3
CASRDAHQTIEQFF
>TRBV10-3
CAIKTSGKSEQFF
>TRBV12-3/TRBV12-4
CASSLKGQNQPQHF
>TRBV28
CASSRPPASGDYEQYF
>TRBV28
CASSPGQPFSGNTIYF
>TRBV18
CASSPQQGKRSEQFF
>TRBV6-1
CASSDLAGGPVAGELFF
>TRBV6-1
CASSGQISNQPQHF
>TRBV5-6
CASSPQMDVNEQFF
>TRBV5-1
CASSLAPQGRNTEAFF
>TRBV6-1
CASSRPSGRAEETQYF
>TRBV5-1
CASSGRVSTDTQYF
>TRBV29-1
CSVARVSSYNEQFF
>TRBV19
CASSAGPPHSYEQYF